A selection of T cell receptor beta chains follows, all from one sample in a study of T cell responses to AZD1222 COVID-19 vaccine. Clones were read by immunoSEQ multiplex PCR, and TCRdb kept only the in-frame ones, dropping some. Among about 140,000 clones, approximately 90% were seen once, and the ten largest hold about 3.4%. The sample was peripheral blood, taken 28 days after the second AZD1222 dose. These receptors were collected from an adult who received the AZD1222 COVID-19 vaccine. The CDR3 runs from the conserved cysteine through the conserved F or W. Fields, in order: V gene, D gene, CDR3 protein. A D gene is named only where the DNA matches it firmly.

V: TRBV18
D: -
CDR3: CASSPRGMGANVLTF

V: TRBV6-5
D: -
CDR3: CASRPHQNEKLFF

V: TRBV5-1
D: -
CDR3: CASRPRANTEAFF

V: TRBV6-6
D: -
CDR3: CASSYSGRGEGQPQHF

V: TRBV12-5
D: -
CDR3: CASGLFTPSYEQYF

V: TRBV28
D: -
CDR3: CASRSAAATNEKLFF

V: TRBV10-3
D: TRBD1
CDR3: CAIRDRLNSPLHF

V: TRBV29-1
D: TRBD1
CDR3: CSGRTGKGAFF

V: TRBV7-9
D: -
CDR3: CASSLAPTEAFF

V: TRBV6-5
D: -
CDR3: CASSPFKSSGNTIYF

V: TRBV6-2/TRBV6-3
D: -
CDR3: CASSYPASEPLSYEQYF

V: TRBV9
D: -
CDR3: CASSQGRRTEAFF

V: TRBV12-3/TRBV12-4
D: -
CDR3: CASTPTANTEAFF

V: TRBV4-2
D: -
CDR3: CASSQDGGVDYTF

V: TRBV2
D: -
CDR3: CASSGDAGWGTEAFF

V: TRBV5-1
D: TRBD2
CDR3: CASSLLAGARGGIQYF

V: TRBV24-1
D: -
CDR3: CATSRRDTGPQHF

V: TRBV2
D: -
CDR3: CASSWGEREQYF

V: TRBV19
D: -
CDR3: CASSSAVKNTEAFF

V: TRBV11-2
D: TRBD2
CDR3: CASSRGLAEVYEQYF

V: TRBV2
D: -
CDR3: CASSEGIGLGGEKLFF

V: TRBV2
D: TRBD2
CDR3: CASRASGGASGELFF

V: TRBV7-3
D: -
CDR3: CASSLNANTEAFF

V: TRBV5-1
D: -
CDR3: CASSSGHNYGYTF

V: TRBV11-3
D: -
CDR3: CASSLRDPASTGELFF

V: TRBV30
D: -
CDR3: CAWGAGSDEKLFF

V: TRBV28
D: -
CDR3: CASSLQGTYNEQFF

V: TRBV19
D: -
CDR3: CASRQGRAIDQPQHF

V: TRBV18
D: TRBD1
CDR3: CASSPRQGTGQPQHF

V: TRBV6-5
D: TRBD2
CDR3: CASSYLGTSGTYEQYF

V: TRBV5-8
D: -
CDR3: CASSLGTSNTGELFF

V: TRBV5-4
D: TRBD2
CDR3: CASSGGLAGATGELFF

V: TRBV28
D: -
CDR3: CATQGLVSYNSPLHF

V: TRBV28
D: -
CDR3: CASRAPGQPQHF

V: TRBV6-5
D: -
CDR3: CASSWEGGRGREQYF

V: TRBV3-1/TRBV3-2
D: -
CDR3: CASSSTGADTQYF

V: TRBV7-2
D: TRBD1
CDR3: CASSPRQGGANTEAFF

V: TRBV28
D: TRBD1
CDR3: CASSRTGGGPEAFF

V: TRBV21-1
D: -
CDR3: CASTHTDRVGYGYTF

V: TRBV6-5
D: -
CDR3: CASERPGRRTEAFF

V: TRBV28
D: TRBD2
CDR3: CASSLALGLAGELFF

V: TRBV30
D: -
CDR3: CAWSSRVEGYTF

V: TRBV11-3
D: TRBD2
CDR3: CASLRGEAGTGELFF

V: TRBV7-2
D: -
CDR3: CASSPGGRSQPQHF

V: TRBV9
D: -
CDR3: CASSSPRGGMGSYEQYF